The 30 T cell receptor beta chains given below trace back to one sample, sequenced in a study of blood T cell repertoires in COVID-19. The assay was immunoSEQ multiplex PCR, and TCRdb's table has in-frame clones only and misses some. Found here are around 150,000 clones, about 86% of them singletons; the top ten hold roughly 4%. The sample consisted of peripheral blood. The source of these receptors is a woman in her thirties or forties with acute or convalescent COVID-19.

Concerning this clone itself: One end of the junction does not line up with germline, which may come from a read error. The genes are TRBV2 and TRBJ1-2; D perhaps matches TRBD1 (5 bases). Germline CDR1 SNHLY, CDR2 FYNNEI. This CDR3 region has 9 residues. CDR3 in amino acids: CASGSGFVF. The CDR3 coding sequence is TGTGCCAGCGGTTCAGGGTTCGTCTTC.

The CDR3 DNA is TGTGCCAGCACTTGGAGAGGTCCCCGACGGGGCTACACCTTC. Its protein is CASTWRGPRRGYTF. This rearrangement joins TRBV28 to TRBJ1-2; D not resolved. V was shortened by 7 bases and J by 8 bases, with 20 bases between the two germline ends. The CDR3 is 14 amino acids. Germline CDR1 reads MDHEN; CDR2 reads SYDVKM.

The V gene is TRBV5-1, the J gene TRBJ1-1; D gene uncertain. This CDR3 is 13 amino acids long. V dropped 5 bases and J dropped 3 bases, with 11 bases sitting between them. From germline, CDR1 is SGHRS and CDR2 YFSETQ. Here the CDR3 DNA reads TGCGCCAGCAGATTCCGGGTGGACACTGAAGCTTTCTTT. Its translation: CASRFRVDTEAFF.

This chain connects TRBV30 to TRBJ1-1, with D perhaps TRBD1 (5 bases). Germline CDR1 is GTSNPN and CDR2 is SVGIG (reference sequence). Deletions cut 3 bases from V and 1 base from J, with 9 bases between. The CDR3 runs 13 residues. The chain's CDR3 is CAWRDDRNTEAFF. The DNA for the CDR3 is TGTGCCTGGAGGGACGACAGGAACACTGAAGCTTTCTTT.

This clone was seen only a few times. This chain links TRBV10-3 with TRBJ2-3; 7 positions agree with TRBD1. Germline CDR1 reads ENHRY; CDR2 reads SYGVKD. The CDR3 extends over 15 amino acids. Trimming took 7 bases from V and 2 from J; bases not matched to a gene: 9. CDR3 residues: CAITRQGQPTDTQYF. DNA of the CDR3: TGTGCCATCACCCGACAGGGTCAGCCCACAGATACGCAGTATTTT.

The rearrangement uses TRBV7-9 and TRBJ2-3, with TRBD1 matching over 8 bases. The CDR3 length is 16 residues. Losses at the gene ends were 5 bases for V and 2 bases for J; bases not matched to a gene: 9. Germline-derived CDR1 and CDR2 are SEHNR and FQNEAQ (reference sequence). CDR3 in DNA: TGTGCCAGCAGCCAACCGACAGGGGAATACACAGATACGCAGTATTTT. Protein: CASSQPTGEYTDTQYF.

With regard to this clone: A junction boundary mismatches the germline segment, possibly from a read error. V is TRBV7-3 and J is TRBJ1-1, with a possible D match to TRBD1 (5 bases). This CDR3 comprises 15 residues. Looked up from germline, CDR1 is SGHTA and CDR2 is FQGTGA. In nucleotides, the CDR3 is TGTGCCAGCAGTTTAAAGGGTTTAGGGGACACTGAAGCTTTCTTT. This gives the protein CASSLKGLGDTEAFF.

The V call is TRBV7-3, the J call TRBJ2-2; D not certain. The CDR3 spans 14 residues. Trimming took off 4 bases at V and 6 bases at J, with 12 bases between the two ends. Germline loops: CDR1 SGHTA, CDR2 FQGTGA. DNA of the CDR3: TGTGCCAGCAGCTCGACTCTAGTGGCCGGGGAGCTGTTTTTT. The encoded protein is CASSSTLVAGELFF.

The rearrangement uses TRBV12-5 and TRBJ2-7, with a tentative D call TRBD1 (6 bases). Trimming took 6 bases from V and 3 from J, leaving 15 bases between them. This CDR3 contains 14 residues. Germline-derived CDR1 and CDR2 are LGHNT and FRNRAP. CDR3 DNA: TGTGCTAGTGGGTCTCAGGGGAGCCGCTACGAGCAGTACTTC. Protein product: CASGSQGSRYEQYF.

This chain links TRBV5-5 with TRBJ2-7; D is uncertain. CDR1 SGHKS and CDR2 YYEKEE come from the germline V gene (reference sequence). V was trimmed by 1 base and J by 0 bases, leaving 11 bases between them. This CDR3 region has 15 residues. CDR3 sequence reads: CASSLLGRASYEQYF. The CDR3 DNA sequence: TGTGCCAGCAGCTTGTTGGGCAGAGCCTCCTACGAGCAGTACTTC.

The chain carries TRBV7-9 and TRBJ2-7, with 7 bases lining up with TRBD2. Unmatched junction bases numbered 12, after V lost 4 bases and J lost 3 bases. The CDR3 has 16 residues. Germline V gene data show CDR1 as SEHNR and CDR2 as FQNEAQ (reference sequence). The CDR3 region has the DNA TGTGCCAGCAGCTCCCCCGGGGGGTGGGATAACTACGAGCAGTACTTC. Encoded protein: CASSSPGGWDNYEQYF.

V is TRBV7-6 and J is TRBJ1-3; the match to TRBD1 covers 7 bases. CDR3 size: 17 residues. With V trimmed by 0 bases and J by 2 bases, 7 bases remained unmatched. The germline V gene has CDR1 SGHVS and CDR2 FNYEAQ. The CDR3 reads CASSLAVAGTAGNTIYF. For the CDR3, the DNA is TGTGCCAGCAGCTTAGCGGTCGCAGGGACAGCTGGAAACACCATATATTTT.

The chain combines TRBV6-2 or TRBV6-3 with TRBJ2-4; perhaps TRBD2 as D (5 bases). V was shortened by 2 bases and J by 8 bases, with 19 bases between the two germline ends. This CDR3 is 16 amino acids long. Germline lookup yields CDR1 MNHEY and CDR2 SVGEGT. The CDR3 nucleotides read TGTGCCAGCAGTTACCCCTCGGTCCTTACGAGGGACATTCAGTACTTC. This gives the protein CASSYPSVLTRDIQYF.

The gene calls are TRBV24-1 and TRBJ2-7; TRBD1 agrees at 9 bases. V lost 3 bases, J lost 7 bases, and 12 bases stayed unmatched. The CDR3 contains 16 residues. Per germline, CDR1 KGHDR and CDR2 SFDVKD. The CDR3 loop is CATSDQKTGGGEEQYF. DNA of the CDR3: TGTGCCACCAGTGATCAAAAGACAGGGGGTGGTGAGGAGCAGTACTTC.

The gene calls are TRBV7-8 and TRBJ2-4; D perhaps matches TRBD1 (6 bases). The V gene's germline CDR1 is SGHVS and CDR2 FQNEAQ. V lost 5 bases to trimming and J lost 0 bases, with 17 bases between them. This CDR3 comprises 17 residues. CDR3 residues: CASSVGADFQAKNIQYF. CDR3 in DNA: TGTGCCAGCAGCGTGGGGGCAGATTTCCAAGCCAAAAACATTCAGTACTTC.

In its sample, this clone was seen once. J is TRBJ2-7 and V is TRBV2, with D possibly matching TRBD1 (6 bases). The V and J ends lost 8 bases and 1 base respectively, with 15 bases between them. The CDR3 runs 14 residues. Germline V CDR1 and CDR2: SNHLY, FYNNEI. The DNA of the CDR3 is TGTGCCAGCTCAAGGGGGTTAGGGTCCTACGAGCAGTACTTC. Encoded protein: CASSRGLGSYEQYF.

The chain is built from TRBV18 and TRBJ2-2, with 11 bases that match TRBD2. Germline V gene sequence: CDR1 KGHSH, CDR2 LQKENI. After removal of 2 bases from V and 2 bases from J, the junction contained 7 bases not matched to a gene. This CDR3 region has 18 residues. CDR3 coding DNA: TGTGCCAGCTCACCAACCCCTAGCGGGGGGCTTAACACCGGGGAGCTGTTTTTT. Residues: CASSPTPSGGLNTGELFF.

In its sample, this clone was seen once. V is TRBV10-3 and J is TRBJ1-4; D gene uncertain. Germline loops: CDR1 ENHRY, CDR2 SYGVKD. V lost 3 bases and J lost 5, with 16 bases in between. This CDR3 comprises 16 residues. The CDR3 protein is CAISDSPLLINEKLFF. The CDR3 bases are TGTGCCATCAGTGATTCCCCCCTTCTTATCAATGAAAAACTGTTTTTT.

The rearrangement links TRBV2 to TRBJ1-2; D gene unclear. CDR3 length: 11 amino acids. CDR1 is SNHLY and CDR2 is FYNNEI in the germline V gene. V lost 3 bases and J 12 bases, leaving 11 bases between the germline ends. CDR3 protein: CASSDSVLHTF. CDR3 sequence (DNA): TGTGCCAGCAGTGATTCAGTTCTTCACACCTTC.

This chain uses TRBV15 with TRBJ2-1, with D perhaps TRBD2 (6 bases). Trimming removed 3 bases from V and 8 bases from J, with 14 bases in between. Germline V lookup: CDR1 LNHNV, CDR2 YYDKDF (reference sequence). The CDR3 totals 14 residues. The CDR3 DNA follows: TGTGCCACCAGCAGTGACCGGGGAGGCGATGAGCAGTTCTTC. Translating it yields CATSSDRGGDEQFF.

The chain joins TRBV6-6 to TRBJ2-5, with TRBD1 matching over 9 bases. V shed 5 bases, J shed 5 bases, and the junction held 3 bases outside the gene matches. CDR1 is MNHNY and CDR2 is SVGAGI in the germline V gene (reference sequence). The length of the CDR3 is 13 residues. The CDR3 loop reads CASSRTGAETQYF. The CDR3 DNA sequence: TGTGCCAGCAGTCGGACAGGGGCTGAGACCCAGTACTTC.

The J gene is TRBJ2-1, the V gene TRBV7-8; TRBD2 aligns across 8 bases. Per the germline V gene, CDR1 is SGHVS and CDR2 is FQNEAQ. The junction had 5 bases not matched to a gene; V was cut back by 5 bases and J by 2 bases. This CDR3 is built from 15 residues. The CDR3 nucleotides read TGTGCCAGCAGCCGAGCGGGAGCAGCCTACAATGAGCAGTTCTTC. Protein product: CASSRAGAAYNEQFF. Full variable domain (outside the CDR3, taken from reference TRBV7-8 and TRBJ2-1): GAGVSQSPRYKVAKRGQDVALRCDPISGHVSLFWYQQALGQGPEFLTYFQNEAQLDKSGLPSDRFFAERPEGSVSTLKIQRTQQEDSAVYLCASSRAGAAYNEQFFGPGTRLTVL.

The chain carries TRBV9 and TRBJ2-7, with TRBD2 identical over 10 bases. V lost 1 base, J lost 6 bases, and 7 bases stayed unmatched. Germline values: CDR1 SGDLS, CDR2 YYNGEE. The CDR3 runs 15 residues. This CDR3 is CASSVSGTSVPEQYF. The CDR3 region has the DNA TGTGCCAGCAGCGTATCCGGGACTAGCGTACCCGAGCAGTACTTC.

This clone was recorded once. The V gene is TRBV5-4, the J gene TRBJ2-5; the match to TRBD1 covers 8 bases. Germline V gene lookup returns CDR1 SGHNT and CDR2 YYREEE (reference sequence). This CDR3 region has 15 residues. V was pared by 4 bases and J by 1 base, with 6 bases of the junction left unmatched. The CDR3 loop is CASSPWTGSQETQYF. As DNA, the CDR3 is TGTGCCAGCAGCCCTTGGACAGGGTCCCAAGAGACCCAGTACTTC. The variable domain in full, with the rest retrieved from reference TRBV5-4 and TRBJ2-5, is ETGVTQSPTHLIKTRGQQVTLRCSSQSGHNTVSWYQQALGQGPQFIFQYYREEENGRGNFPPRFSGLQFPNYSSELNVNALELDDSALYLCASSPWTGSQETQYFGPGTRLLVL.

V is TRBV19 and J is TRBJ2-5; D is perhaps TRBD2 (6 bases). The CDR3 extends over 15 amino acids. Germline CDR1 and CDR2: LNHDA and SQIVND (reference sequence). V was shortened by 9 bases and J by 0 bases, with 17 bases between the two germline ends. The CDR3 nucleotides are TGTGCCAGCATCCGGGACTTACCGTACCAAGAGACCCAGTACTTC. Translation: CASIRDLPYQETQYF.

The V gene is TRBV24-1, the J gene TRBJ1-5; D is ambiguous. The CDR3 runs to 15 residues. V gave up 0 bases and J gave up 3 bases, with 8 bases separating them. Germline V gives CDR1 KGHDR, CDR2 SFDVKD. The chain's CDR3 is CATSDLGEFNQPQHF. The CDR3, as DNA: TGTGCCACCAGTGATTTGGGGGAGTTCAATCAGCCCCAGCATTTT.

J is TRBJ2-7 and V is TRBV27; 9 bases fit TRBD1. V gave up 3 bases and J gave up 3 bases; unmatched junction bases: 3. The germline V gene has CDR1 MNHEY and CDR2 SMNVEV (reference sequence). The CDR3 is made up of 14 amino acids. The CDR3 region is CASSFGQGFYEQYF. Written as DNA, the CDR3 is TGTGCCAGCAGTTTTGGACAGGGGTTCTACGAGCAGTACTTC.

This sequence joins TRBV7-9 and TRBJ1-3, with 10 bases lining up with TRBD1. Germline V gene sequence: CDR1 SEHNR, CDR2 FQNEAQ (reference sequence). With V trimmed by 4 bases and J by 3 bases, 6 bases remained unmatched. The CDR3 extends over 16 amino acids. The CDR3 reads CASSSRQGAGGNTIYF. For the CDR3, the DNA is TGTGCCAGCAGCTCCAGACAGGGGGCGGGTGGAAACACCATATATTTT. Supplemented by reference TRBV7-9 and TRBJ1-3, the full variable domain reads DTGVSQNPRHKITKRGQNVTFRCDPISEHNRLYWYRQTLGQGPEFLTYFQNEAQLEKSRLLSDRFSAERPKGSFSTLEIQRTEQGDSAMYLCASSSRQGAGGNTIYFGEGSWLTVV.

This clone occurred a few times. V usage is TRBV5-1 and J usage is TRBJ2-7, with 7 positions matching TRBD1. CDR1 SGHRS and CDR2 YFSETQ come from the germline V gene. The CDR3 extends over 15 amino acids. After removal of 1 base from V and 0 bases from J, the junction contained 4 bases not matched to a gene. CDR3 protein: CASSLSGTASYEQYF. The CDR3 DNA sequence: TGCGCCAGCAGCTTGTCCGGGACAGCCTCCTACGAGCAGTACTTC.

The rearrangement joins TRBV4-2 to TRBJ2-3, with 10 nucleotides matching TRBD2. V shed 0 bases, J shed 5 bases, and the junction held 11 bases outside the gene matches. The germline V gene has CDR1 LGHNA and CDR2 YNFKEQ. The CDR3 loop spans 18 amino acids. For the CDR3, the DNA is TGTGCCAGCAGCCAAGAAGGCCTAGCGGGAGATGATGGAGATACGCAGTATTTT. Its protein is CASSQEGLAGDDGDTQYF.